The next 11 T cell receptor beta chains were all read from a single sample in a study of CD8 T cells in ankylosing spondylitis. Study conclusions and caveats: Blood from ankylosing spondylitis patients appeared to carry a characteristic roughly 8-variant TCR beta motif.

A single record per CDR3 protein comes from TCRdb applying MiXCR to the 5' RACE reads. Of about 390,000 distinct CDR3 sequences listed, around 20% are singletons. These receptors' antigens are unknown. Sequenced: blood, either unsorted or a sorted T cell fraction (not recorded which). The origin of the receptors is a male donor with ankylosing spondylitis.

There are many counts of this clonotype. The rearrangement joins TRBV15 to TRBJ2-5, with D uncertain. Between the trimmed V and J ends, which lost 0 bases and 1 base, there was a span of 6 bases. Germline V lookup: CDR1 LNHNV, CDR2 YYDKDF (reference sequence). The CDR3 extends over 14 amino acids. CDR3 region: CATSRDLLQETQYF. CDR3 nucleotides: TGTGCCACCAGCAGAGACCTCCTCCAAGAGACCCAGTACTTC.

The chain employs TRBV15 and TRBJ2-1; TRBD1 matches at 7 bases. CDR1 is LNHNV and CDR2 is YYDKDF in the germline V gene (reference sequence). The ends lost 0 bases at V and 5 bases at J; junction bases unmatched: 4. This CDR3 has 15 amino acids. In DNA, the CDR3 is TGTGCCACCAGCAGAGAACAGGGGAACCACAATGAGCAGTTCTTC. Translating gives CATSREQGNHNEQFF.

This clonotype was seen only a few times. V usage is TRBV5-1 and J usage is TRBJ2-1, with 7 bases fitting TRBD2. Germline CDR1 reads SGHRS; CDR2 reads YFSETQ. This CDR3 comprises 14 residues. Trimming took 4 bases from V and 7 from J; bases not matched to a gene: 8. CDR3 bases: TGCGCCAGCAGCACCCTGACTAGCAATAATGAGCAGTTCTTC. Its protein is CASSTLTSNNEQFF. Variable domain in full (rest from reference TRBV5-1 and TRBJ2-1): KAGVTQTPRYLIKTRGQQVTLSCSPISGHRSVSWYQQTPGQGLQFLFEYFSETQRNKGNFPGRFSGRQFSNSRSEMNVSTLELGDSALYLCASSTLTSNNEQFFGPGTRLTVL.

This clonotype has more than one count but fewer than ten. The V gene is TRBV5-1, the J gene TRBJ2-2; D not certain. The V and J ends lost 0 bases and 1 base respectively, with 10 bases between them. This CDR3 contains 16 residues. CDR1 is SGHRS, CDR2 YFSETQ, per germline. CDR3 nucleotide sequence: TGCGCCAGCAGCTTGGTCGCACAGAAGAACACCGGGGAGCTGTTTTTT. It translates to CASSLVAQKNTGELFF. The whole variable domain, filled in from reference TRBV5-1 and TRBJ2-2, reads KAGVTQTPRYLIKTRGQQVTLSCSPISGHRSVSWYQQTPGQGLQFLFEYFSETQRNKGNFPGRFSGRQFSNSRSEMNVSTLELGDSALYLCASSLVAQKNTGELFFGEGSRLTVL.

This clonotype has a handful of counts. V gene TRBV28 combines with J gene TRBJ1-5; 7 bases agree with TRBD1. The CDR3 is 15 amino acids. Germline CDR1 and CDR2: MDHEN and SYDVKM. Trimming took 4 bases from V and 1 from J; bases not matched to a gene: 4. This CDR3 is CASSYRGRSNQPQHF. CDR3 DNA: TGTGCCAGCAGTTACAGGGGAAGAAGCAATCAGCCCCAGCATTTT.

This clonotype came up a few times. This rearrangement joins TRBV24-1 to TRBJ2-5; weak D call: TRBD1 (5 bases). This CDR3 has 15 residues. From germline, CDR1 is KGHDR and CDR2 SFDVKD. The V and J ends lost 4 bases and 0 bases respectively, with 11 bases between them. The CDR3 spells CATSELDRDQETQYF. The CDR3 bases are TGTGCCACCAGTGAGCTTGACAGAGACCAAGAGACCCAGTACTTC.

J is TRBJ1-4 and V is TRBV6-2 or TRBV6-3, with a weak D call TRBD1 (5 bases). This CDR3 contains 14 residues. Between the trimmed V and J ends, which lost 0 bases and 8 bases, there was a span of 10 bases. Germline V gives CDR1 MNHEY, CDR2 SVGEGT. The CDR3 sequence: CASSYSGRGEKLFF. In nucleotides, the CDR3 is TGTGCCAGCAGTTACTCGGGACGGGGCGAAAAACTGTTTTTT.

The chain joins TRBV9 to TRBJ2-5, with D unresolved. The CDR3 covers 14 residues. Germline assignment: CDR1 SGDLS and CDR2 YYNGEE. V was cut by 0 bases and J by 2 bases, with 8 bases left in between. The CDR3 loop is CASSVGHGQETQYF. The CDR3 bases are TGTGCCAGCAGCGTAGGTCATGGGCAAGAGACCCAGTACTTC.

This clonotype appeared a single time. J is TRBJ1-2 and V is TRBV29-1, with D perhaps matching TRBD1 (5 bases). The V gene's germline CDR1 is SQVTM and CDR2 ANQGSEA. Between the trimmed V and J ends, which lost 0 bases and 8 bases, there was a span of 13 bases. The CDR3 length is 13 residues. Written as DNA, the CDR3 is TGCAGCGTTGAAGATTTACGGGGCGGCGGCTACACCTTC. Amino acids: CSVEDLRGGGYTF.

A few counts support this clonotype. The chain joins TRBV4-2 to TRBJ2-1, with TRBD2 matching over 14 bases. The CDR3 covers 14 residues. J lost 14 bases, V lost 3 bases, and 6 bases had no gene match. Germline-derived CDR1 and CDR2 are LGHNA and YNFKEQ. This CDR3 is CASSQGTSGSFEFF. CDR3 in DNA: TGTGCCAGCAGCCAGGGGACTAGCGGGAGTTTCGAGTTCTTC.

This clonotype was seen a handful of times. The CDR3: CASSHGRSYEAFF. CDR3 nucleotide sequence: TGTGCCAGCAGCCACGGTCGGTCGTATGAAGCTTTCTTT. This chain links TRBV14 with TRBJ1-1; D not certain. CDR3 length: 13 amino acids. Germline loops: CDR1 SGHDN, CDR2 FVKESK. V was shortened by 3 bases and J by 7 bases, with 12 bases between the two germline ends.